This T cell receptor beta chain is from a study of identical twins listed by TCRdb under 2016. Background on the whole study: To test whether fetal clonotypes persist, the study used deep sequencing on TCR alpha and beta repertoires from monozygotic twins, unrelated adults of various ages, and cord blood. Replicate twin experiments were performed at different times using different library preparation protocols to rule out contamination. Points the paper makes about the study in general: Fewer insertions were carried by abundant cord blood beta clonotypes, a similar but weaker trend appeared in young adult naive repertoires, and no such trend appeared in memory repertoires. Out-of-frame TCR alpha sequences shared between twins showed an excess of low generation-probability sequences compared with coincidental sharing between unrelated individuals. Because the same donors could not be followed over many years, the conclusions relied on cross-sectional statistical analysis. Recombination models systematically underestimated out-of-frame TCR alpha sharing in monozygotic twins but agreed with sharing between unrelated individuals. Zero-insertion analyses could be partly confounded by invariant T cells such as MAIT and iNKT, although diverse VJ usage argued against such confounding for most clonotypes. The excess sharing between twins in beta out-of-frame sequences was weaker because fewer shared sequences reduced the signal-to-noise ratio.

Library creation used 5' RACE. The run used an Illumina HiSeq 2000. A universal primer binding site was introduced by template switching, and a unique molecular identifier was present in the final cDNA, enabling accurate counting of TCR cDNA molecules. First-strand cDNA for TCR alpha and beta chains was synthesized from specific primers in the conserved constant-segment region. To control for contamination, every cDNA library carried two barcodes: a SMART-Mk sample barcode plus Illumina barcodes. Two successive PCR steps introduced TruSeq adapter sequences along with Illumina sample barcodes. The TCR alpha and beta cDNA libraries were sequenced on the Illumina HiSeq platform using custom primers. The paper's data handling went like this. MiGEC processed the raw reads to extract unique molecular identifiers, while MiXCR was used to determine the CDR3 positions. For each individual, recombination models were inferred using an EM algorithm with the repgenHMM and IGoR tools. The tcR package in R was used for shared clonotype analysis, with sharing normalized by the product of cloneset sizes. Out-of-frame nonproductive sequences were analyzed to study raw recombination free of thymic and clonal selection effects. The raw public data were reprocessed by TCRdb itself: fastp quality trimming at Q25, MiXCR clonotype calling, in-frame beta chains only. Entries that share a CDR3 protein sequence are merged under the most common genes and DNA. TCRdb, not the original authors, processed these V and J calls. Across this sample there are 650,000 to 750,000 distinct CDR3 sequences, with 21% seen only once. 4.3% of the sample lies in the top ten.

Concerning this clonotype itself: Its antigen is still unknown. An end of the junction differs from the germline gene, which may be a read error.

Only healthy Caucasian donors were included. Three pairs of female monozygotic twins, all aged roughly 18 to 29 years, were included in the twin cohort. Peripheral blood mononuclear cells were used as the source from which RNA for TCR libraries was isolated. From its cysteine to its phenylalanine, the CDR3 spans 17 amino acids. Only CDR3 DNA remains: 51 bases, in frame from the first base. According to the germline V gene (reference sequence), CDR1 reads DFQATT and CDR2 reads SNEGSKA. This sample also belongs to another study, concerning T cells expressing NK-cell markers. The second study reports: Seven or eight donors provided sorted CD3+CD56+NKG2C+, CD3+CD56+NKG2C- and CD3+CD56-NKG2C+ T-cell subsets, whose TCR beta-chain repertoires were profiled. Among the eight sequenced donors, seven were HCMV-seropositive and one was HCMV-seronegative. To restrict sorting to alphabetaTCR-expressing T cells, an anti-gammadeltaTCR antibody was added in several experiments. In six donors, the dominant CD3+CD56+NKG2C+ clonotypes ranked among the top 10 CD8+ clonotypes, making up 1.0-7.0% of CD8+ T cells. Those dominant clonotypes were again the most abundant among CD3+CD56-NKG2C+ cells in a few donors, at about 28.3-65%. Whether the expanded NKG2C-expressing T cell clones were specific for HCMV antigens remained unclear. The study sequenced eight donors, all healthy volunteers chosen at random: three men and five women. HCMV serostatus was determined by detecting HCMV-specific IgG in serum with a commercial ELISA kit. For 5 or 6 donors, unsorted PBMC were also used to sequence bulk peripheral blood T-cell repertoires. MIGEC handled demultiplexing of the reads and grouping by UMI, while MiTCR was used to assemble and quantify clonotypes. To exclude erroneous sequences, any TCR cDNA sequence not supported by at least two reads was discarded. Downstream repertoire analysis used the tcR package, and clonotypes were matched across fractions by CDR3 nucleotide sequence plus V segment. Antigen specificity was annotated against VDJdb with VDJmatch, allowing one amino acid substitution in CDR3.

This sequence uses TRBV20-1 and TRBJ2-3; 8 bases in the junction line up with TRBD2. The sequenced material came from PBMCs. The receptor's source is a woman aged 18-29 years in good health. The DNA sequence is TGCTGTGCTAGAGATATGGGCGGGGGGCGAGGCACAGATACGCAGTATTTT. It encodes CCARDMGGGRGTDTQYF.